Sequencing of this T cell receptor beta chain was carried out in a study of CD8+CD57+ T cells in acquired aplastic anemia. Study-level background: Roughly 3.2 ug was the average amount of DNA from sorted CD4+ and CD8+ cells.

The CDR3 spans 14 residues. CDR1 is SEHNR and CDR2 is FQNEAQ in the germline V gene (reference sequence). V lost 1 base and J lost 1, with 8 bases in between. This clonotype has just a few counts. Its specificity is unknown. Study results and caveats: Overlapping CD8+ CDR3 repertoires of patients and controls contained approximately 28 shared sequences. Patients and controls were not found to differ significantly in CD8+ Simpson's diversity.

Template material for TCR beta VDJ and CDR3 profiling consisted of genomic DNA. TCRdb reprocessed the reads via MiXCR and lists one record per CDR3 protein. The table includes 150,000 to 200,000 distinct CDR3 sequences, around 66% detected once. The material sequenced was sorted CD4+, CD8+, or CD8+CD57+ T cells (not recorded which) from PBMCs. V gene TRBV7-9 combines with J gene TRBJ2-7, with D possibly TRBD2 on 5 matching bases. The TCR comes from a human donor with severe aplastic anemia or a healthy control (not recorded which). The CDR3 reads CASSLVGGSYEQYF. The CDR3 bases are TGTGCCAGCAGCTTAGTAGGCGGGTCCTACGAGCAGTACTTC.